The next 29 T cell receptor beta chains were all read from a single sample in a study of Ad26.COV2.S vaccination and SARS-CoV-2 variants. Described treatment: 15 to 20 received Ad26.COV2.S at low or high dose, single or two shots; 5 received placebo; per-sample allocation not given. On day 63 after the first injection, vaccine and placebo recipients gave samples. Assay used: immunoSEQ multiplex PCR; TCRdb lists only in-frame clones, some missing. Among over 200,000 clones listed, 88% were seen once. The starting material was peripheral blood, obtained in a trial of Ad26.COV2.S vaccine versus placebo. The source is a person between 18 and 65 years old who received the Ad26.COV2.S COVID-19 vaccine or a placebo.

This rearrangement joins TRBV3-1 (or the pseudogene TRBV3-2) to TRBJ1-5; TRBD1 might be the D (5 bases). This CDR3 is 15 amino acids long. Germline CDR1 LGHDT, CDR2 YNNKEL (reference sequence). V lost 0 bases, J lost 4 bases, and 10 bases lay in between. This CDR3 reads CASSQDLSGNQPQHF. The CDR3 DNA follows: TGTGCCAGCAGCCAAGATTTATCAGGGAATCAGCCCCAGCATTTT.

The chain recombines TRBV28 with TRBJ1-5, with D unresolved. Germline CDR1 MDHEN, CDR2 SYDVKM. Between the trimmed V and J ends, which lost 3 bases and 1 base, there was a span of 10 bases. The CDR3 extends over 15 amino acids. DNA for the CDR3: TGTGCCAGCAGTTTGTCGGCTGGCAGCAATCAGCCCCAGCATTTT. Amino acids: CASSLSAGSNQPQHF.

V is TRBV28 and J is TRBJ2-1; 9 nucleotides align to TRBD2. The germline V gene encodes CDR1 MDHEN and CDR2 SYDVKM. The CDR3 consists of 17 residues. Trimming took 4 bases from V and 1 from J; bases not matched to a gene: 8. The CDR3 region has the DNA TGTGCCAGCAGTTCAACCGGGACTAGCAGGTCCTACAATGAGCAGTTCTTC. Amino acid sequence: CASSSTGTSRSYNEQFF.

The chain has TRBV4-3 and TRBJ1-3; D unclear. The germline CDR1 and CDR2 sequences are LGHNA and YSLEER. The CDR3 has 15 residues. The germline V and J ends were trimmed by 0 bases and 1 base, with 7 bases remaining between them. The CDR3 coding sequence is TGCGCCAGCAGCCAAGAGGCGGGGTCTGGAAACACCATATATTTT. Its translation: CASSQEAGSGNTIYF.

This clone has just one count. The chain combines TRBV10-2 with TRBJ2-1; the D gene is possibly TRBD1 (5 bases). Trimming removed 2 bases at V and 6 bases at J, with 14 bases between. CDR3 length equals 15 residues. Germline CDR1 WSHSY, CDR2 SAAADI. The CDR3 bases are TGCGCCAGCAGTGAGGGAGACAGAAGAGCCAATGAGCAGTTCTTC. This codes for CASSEGDRRANEQFF.

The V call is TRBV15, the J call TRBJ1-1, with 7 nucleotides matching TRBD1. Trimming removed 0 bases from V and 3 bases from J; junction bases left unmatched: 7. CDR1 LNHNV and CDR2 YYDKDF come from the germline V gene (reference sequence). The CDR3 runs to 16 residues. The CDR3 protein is CATSRDQGVGDTEAFF. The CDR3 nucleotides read TGTGCCACCAGCAGAGATCAGGGGGTCGGAGACACTGAAGCTTTCTTT.

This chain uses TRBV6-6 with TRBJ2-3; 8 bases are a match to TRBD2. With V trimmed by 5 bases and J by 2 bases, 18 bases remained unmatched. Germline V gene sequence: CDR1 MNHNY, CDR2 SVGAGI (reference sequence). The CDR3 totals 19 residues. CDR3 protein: CASSPIAGSLGFDTDTQYF. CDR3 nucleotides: TGTGCCAGCAGTCCTATAGCGGGATCGCTGGGGTTCGACACAGATACGCAGTATTTT.

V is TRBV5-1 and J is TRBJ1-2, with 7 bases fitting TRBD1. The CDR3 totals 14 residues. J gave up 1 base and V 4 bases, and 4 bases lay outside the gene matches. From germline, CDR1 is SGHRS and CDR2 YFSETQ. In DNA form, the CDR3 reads TGCGCCAGCAGCCTCAGACAGGGTAACTATGGCTACACCTTC. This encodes CASSLRQGNYGYTF.

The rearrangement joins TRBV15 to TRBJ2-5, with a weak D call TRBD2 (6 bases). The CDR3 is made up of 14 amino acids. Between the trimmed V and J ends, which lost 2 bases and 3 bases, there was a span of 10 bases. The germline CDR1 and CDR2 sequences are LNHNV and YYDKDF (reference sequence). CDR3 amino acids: CATSRPGGKETQYF. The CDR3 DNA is TGTGCCACCAGCAGACCTGGGGGGAAAGAGACCCAGTACTTC.

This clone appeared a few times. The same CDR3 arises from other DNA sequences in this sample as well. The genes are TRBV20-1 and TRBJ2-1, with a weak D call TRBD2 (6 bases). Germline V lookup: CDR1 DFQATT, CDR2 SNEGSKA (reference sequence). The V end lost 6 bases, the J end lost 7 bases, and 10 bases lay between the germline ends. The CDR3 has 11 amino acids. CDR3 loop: CSATTSNEQFF. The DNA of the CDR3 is TGCAGTGCCACGACTAGTAATGAGCAGTTCTTC.

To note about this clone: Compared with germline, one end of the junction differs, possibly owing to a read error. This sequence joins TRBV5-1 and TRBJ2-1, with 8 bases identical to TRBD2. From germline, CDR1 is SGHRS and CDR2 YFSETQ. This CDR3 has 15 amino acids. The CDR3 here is CARSPGGGSYNEQFF. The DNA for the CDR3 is TGCGCCCGCAGCCCGGGGGGGGGCTCCTACAATGAGCAGTTCTTC.

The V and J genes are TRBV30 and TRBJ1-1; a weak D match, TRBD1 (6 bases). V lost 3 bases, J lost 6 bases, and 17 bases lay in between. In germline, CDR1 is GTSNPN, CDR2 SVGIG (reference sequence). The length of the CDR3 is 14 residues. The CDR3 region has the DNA TGTGCCTGGAGCTATAACAGGGTAGAAGCTGAAGCTTTCTTT. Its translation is CAWSYNRVEAEAFF.

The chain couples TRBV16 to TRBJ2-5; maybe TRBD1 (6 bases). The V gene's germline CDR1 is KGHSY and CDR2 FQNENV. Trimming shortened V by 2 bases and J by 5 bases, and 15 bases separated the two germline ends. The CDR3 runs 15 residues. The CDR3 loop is CASSQGSRQGETQYF. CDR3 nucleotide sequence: TGTGCCAGCAGCCAAGGATCACGGCAGGGGGAGACCCAGTACTTC.

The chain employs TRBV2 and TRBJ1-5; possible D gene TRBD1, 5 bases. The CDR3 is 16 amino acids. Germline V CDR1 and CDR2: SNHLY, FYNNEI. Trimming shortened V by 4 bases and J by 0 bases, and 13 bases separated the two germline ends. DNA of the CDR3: TGTGCCAGCAGTGCCCGCCAGGGAGTTAGCAATCAGCCCCAGCATTTT. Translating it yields CASSARQGVSNQPQHF.

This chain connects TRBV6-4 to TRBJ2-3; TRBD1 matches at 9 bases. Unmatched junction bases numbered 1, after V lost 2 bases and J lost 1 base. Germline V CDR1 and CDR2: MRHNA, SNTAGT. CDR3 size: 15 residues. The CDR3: CASSDTGGGTDTQYF. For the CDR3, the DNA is TGTGCCAGCAGTGACACAGGGGGCGGCACAGATACGCAGTATTTT.

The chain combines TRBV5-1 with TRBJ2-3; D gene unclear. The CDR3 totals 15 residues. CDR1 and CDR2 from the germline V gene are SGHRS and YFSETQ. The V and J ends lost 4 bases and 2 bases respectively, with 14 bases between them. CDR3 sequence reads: CASSPTTTLTDTQYF. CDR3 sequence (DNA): TGCGCCAGCAGCCCCACCACAACTCTCACAGATACGCAGTATTTT. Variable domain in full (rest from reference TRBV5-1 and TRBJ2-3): KAGVTQTPRYLIKTRGQQVTLSCSPISGHRSVSWYQQTPGQGLQFLFEYFSETQRNKGNFPGRFSGRQFSNSRSEMNVSTLELGDSALYLCASSPTTTLTDTQYFGPGTRLTVL.

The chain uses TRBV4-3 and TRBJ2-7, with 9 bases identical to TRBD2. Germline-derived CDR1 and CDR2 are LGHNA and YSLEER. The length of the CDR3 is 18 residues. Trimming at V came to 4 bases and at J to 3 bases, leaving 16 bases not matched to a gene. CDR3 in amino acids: CASSPGGSGSGIYYEQYF. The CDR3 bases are TGCGCCAGCAGCCCTGGGGGTAGCGGGAGCGGGATTTACTACGAGCAGTACTTC.

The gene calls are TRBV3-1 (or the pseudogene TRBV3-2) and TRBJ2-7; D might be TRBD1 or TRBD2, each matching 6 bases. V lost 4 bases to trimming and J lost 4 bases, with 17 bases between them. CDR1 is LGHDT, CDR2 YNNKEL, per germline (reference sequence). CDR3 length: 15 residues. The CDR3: CASSPGGQGRYEQYF. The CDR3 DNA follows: TGTGCCAGCAGCCCCGGAGGGCAGGGGAGGTACGAGCAGTACTTC.

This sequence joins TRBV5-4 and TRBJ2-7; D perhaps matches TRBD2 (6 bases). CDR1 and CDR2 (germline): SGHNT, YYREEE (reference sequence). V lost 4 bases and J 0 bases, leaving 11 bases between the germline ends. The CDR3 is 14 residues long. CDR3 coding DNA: TGTGCCAGCAGCCGGGAGTTCGGCTCCTACGAGCAGTACTTC. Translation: CASSREFGSYEQYF.

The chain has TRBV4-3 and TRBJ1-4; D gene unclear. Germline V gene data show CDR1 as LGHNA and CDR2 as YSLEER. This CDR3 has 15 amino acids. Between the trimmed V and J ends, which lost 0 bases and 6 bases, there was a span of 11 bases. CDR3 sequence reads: CASSQEFGEDEKLFF. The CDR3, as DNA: TGCGCCAGCAGCCAAGAATTCGGGGAGGATGAAAAACTGTTTTTT.

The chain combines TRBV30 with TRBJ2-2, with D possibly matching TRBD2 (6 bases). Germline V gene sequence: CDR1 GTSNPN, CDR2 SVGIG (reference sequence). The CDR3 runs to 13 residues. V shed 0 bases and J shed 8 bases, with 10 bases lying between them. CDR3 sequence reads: CAWSVGGRGELFF. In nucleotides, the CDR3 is TGTGCCTGGAGTGTCGGGGGAAGGGGGGAGCTGTTTTTT.

The CDR3 nucleotides are TGTGCCAGCAGTCGACAGGGCGGCGACAATGAGCAGTTCTTC. Translating it yields CASSRQGGDNEQFF. This chain joins TRBV27 and TRBJ2-1, with 7 bases aligning to TRBD1. With 5 bases clipped from V and 5 bases from J, the junction kept 6 bases outside the gene matches. Per germline, CDR1 MNHEY and CDR2 SMNVEV (reference sequence). This CDR3 has 14 residues.

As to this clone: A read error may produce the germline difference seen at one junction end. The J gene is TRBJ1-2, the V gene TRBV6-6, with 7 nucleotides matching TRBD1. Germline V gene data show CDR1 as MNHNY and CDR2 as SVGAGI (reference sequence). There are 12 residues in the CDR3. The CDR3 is CASGQAKYGYTF. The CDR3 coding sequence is TGTGCCAGTGGACAGGCTAAGTATGGCTACACCTTC.

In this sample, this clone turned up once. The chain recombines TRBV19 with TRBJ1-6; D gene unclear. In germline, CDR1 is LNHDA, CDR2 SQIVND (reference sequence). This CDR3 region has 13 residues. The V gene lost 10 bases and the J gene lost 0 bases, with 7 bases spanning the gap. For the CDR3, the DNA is TGTGCCACCCGCCCCTCCTATAATTCACCCCTCCACTTT. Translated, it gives CATRPSYNSPLHF. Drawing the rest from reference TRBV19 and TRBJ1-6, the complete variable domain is DGGITQSPKYLFRKEGQNVTLSCEQNLNHDAMYWYRQDPGQGLRLIYYSQIVNDFQKGDIAEGYSVSREKKESFPLTVTSAQKNPTAFYLCATRPSYNSPLHFGNGTRLTVT.

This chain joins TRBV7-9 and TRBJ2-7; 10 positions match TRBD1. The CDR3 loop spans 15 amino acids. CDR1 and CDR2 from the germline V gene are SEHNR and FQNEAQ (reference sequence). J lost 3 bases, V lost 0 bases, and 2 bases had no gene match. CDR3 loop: CASSLARDRGYEQYF. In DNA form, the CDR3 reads TGTGCCAGCAGCTTAGCCCGGGACAGGGGCTACGAGCAGTACTTC. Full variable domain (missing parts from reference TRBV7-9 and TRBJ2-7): DTGVSQNPRHKITKRGQNVTFRCDPISEHNRLYWYRQTLGQGPEFLTYFQNEAQLEKSRLLSDRFSAERPKGSFSTLEIQRTEQGDSAMYLCASSLARDRGYEQYFGPGTRLTVT.

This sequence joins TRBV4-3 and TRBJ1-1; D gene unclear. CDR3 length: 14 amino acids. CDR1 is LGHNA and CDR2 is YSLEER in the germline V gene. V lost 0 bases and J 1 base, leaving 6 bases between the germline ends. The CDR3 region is CASSQDIGNTEAFF. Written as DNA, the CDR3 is TGCGCCAGCAGCCAAGATATCGGGAACACTGAAGCTTTCTTT.

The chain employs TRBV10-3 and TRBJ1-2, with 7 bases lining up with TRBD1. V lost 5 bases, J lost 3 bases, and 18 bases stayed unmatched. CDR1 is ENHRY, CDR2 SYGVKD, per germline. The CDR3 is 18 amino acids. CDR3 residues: CAISNLLGQVGRDYGYTF. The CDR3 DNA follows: TGTGCCATCAGTAACCTCTTAGGACAGGTCGGGCGCGACTATGGCTACACCTTC.

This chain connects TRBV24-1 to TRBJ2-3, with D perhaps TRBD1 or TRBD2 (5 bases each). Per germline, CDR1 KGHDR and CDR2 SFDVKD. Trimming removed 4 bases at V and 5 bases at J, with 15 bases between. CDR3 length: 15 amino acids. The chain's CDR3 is CATSDPMKGRDTQYF. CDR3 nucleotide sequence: TGTGCCACCAGTGACCCGATGAAGGGACGAGATACGCAGTATTTT.

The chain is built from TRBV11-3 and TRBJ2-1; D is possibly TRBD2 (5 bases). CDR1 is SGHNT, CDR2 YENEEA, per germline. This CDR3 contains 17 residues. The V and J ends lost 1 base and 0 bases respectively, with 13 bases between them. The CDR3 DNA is TGTGCCAGCAGCTTAGGGTTAGCGCAGAGCTCCTACAATGAGCAGTTCTTC. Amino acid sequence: CASSLGLAQSSYNEQFF.